Below, one T cell receptor (beta chain) is given with its context. This specimen belongs to a study of blood T cell repertoires in COVID-19. Individuals drawn from some 25 US areas were roughly 18 to 100 years old. Grouping used clinical history reported by participants in a survey and questionnaire. In the original processing: Amplification of reference gene primers was used by the study to estimate nucleated cell counts. Using immunoSEQ multiplex PCR, the repertoire was profiled, and TCRdb retains in-frame clones only, with some absent. The DNA was the basis for D and trimming; V, J and clone size are from that table. The profile shows over 200,000 clones, approximately 80% of them singletons. The source material was PBMCs or T cells enriched from blood (not recorded which). This TCR derives from a man aged 60 to 69 who had recovered from COVID-19.

DNA for the CDR3: TGTGCCAGCAGCTTAGACGGTTCTCGGTTCAATGAGCAGTTCTTC. Its translation: CASSLDGSRFNEQFF. The chain links TRBV7-2 to TRBJ2-1; D is uncertain. Germline CDR1 reads SGHTA; CDR2 reads FQGNSA. Between the trimmed V and J ends, which lost 1 base and 6 bases, there was a span of 13 bases. This CDR3 region has 15 residues.